The 12 T cell receptor beta chains given below trace back to one sample, sequenced in a study of T cell responses to AZD1222 COVID-19 vaccine (dated by TCRdb to about 2021). Receptor libraries were prepared by the immunoSEQ multiplex PCR assay. Imported from immuneACCESS, the table was reduced by TCRdb to in-frame sequences with V and J called. These copies leave out some clones; in studies compared against another copy, an unresolved V gene accounts for under half, and the cause of the remainder is not known. Here the sample has 150,000 to 200,000 clones; 90% to 95% occur a single time. The top ten hold about 1.5% of the sample. Per the publication, the time point label means: about 28 days (+/-7) after the second vaccine dose. This specimen was peripheral blood, taken 28 days after the second AZD1222 dose. Receptors originate from an adult who received the AZD1222 COVID-19 vaccine.

V gene TRBV19 combines with J gene TRBJ2-1; 7 bases match TRBD2. The length of the CDR3 is 15 residues. V was clipped by 7 bases and J by 2 bases; unmatched bases: 8. Germline V gene lookup returns CDR1 LNHDA and CDR2 SQIVND (reference sequence). CDR3: CASNEAGRPYNEQFF. CDR3 DNA: TGTGCCAGTAACGAAGCGGGGCGACCCTACAATGAGCAGTTCTTC.

This chain uses TRBV7-2 with TRBJ1-1; D possibly corresponds to TRBD1 (6 bases). This CDR3 is 14 amino acids long. CDR1 is SGHTA, CDR2 FQGNSA, per germline. Trimming stripped 6 bases from V and 4 bases from J, with 15 bases between. CDR3 DNA sequence: TGTGCCAGCAGTCCCATAGGGGGTAGCACTGAAGCTTTCTTT. It encodes CASSPIGGSTEAFF.

This chain joins TRBV6-6 and TRBJ2-5, with 7 bases lining up with TRBD1. CDR1 is MNHNY and CDR2 is SVGAGI in the germline V gene (reference sequence). The CDR3 runs 13 residues. J gave up 3 bases and V 6 bases, and 4 bases lay outside the gene matches. CDR3 in DNA: TGTGCCAGCAGCTGGGGACAGAAAGAGACCCAGTACTTC. It codes for CASSWGQKETQYF.

This chain connects TRBV7-2 to TRBJ2-1, with a weak D call TRBD2 (5 bases). CDR1 is SGHTA, CDR2 FQGNSA, per germline. V was cut by 3 bases and J by 5 bases, with 11 bases left in between. The CDR3 has 14 amino acids. CDR3 DNA sequence: TGTGCCAGCAGCTTCCCTGGCGGGCACAATGAGCAGTTCTTC. As protein: CASSFPGGHNEQFF.

The chain employs TRBV5-5 and TRBJ2-7; D ambiguous. The CDR3 covers 11 residues. V dropped 2 bases and J dropped 5 bases, with 5 bases sitting between them. Looked up from germline, CDR1 is SGHKS and CDR2 is YYEKEE (reference sequence). CDR3 nucleotide sequence: TGTGCCAGCAGCTTTTTACACGAGCAGTACTTC. It specifies CASSFLHEQYF.

This chain links TRBV27 with TRBJ1-1; tentatively, D is TRBD1 (5 bases). The CDR3 is 13 amino acids. Trimming stripped 5 bases from V and 11 bases from J, with 18 bases between. Germline CDR1 and CDR2: MNHEY and SMNVEV (reference sequence). The CDR3 is CASSLATRDVAFF. CDR3 in DNA: TGTGCCAGCAGTCTCGCTACGAGGGACGTGGCTTTCTTT.

The rearrangement links TRBV6-1 to TRBJ1-1, with D possibly matching TRBD1 (5 bases). The CDR3 is 14 amino acids. V lost 3 bases to trimming and J lost 0 bases, with 8 bases between them. Germline V gene sequence: CDR1 MNHNS, CDR2 SASEGT. The CDR3 sequence: CASSDGALNTEAFF. As DNA, the CDR3 is TGTGCCAGCAGTGATGGGGCCTTGAACACTGAAGCTTTCTTT.

V and J are TRBV7-9 and TRBJ2-1; D possibly corresponds to TRBD2 (6 bases). Germline assignment: CDR1 SEHNR and CDR2 FQNEAQ (reference sequence). V lost 1 base and J lost 1, with 8 bases in between. The CDR3 length is 15 residues. CDR3 DNA: TGTGCCAGCAGCTTAGTAGGGACTTCCTACAATGAGCAGTTCTTC. Its translation is CASSLVGTSYNEQFF.

The gene calls are TRBV2 and TRBJ1-5; 9 nucleotides align to TRBD1. CDR1 is SNHLY, CDR2 FYNNEI, per germline. The CDR3 has 15 amino acids. V gave up 5 bases and J gave up 4 bases; unmatched junction bases: 6. CDR3 amino acids: CASSPDRGKNQPQHF. The CDR3 DNA follows: TGTGCCAGCAGTCCCGACAGGGGGAAGAATCAGCCCCAGCATTTT.

The V call is TRBV5-1, the J call TRBJ1-1, with no clear D. The V gene lost 3 bases and the J gene lost 6 bases, with 12 bases spanning the gap. Germline V lookup: CDR1 SGHRS, CDR2 YFSETQ. CDR3 length equals 13 residues. In DNA form, the CDR3 reads TGCGCCAGCAGCTGGGGAGAAGGGCCTGAAGCTTTCTTT. Protein sequence: CASSWGEGPEAFF.

CDR3 DNA: TGTGCCAGCAGCCTTTCCGTTTCCCATTCATCCTACAATGAGCAGTTCTTC. It encodes CASSLSVSHSSYNEQFF. The V call is TRBV27, the J call TRBJ2-1; unclear D gene. Deletions cut 6 bases from V and 1 base from J, with 19 bases between. The CDR3 loop spans 17 amino acids. Germline CDR1 is MNHEY and CDR2 is SMNVEV (reference sequence).

The chain combines TRBV10-3 with TRBJ1-3, with D unresolved. Germline CDR1 is ENHRY and CDR2 is SYGVKD. The CDR3 runs to 19 residues. Trimming shortened V by 2 bases and J by 3 bases, and 23 bases separated the two germline ends. CDR3 sequence: CAISERVGLFKHDGNTIYF. DNA for the CDR3: TGTGCCATCAGTGAGCGGGTTGGCCTCTTTAAGCACGATGGAAACACCATATATTTT.